Below, 27 T cell receptor beta chains from the same sample are listed, as sequenced in a study of OX40 agonist ivuxolimab in advanced cancers. Receptors were amplified or captured by the immunoSEQ multiplex PCR assay. The table was pulled from immuneACCESS by TCRdb, which kept in-frame rearrangements only. Such tables lose some clones; where checked, under half of the loss comes from unresolved V genes, and the rest has no known cause. The sample contains about 120,000 clones, approximately 90% of them found a single time. The ten largest make up more than 0.45% of the sample. Sequences were derived from CD4+ or CD8+ T cells sorted from blood, sampled in a trial of the OX40 agonist ivuxolimab. The receptors originated from an adult with an advanced solid tumor such as melanoma, head and neck, liver or kidney cancer.

The chain uses TRBV28 and TRBJ1-3, with 8 bases that match TRBD1. Trimming at V came to 4 bases and at J to 4 bases, leaving 6 bases not matched to a gene. This CDR3 spans 15 amino acids. Germline V CDR1 and CDR2: MDHEN, SYDVKM. This chain's CDR3 is CASSSGQESGNTIYF. The DNA for the CDR3 is TGTGCCAGCAGTTCGGGACAGGAAAGCGGAAACACCATATATTTT.

The chain combines TRBV30 with TRBJ1-2; D possibly corresponds to TRBD1 (5 bases). The CDR3 contains 14 residues. In germline, CDR1 is GTSNPN, CDR2 SVGIG (reference sequence). V lost 5 bases to trimming and J lost 4 bases, with 17 bases between them. The CDR3 DNA is TGTGCCTGGGTCCCTGGGGCGGAAATCTATGGCTACACCTTC. Protein: CAWVPGAEIYGYTF.

This sequence joins TRBV6-1 and TRBJ1-1; D is undetermined. The CDR3 is made up of 13 amino acids. V was clipped by 6 bases and J by 1 base, with 9 bases between them. Germline-derived CDR1 and CDR2 are MNHNS and SASEGT. CDR3 DNA: TGTGCCAGCAGCCAGCTATGGAACACTGAAGCTTTCTTT. Amino acids: CASSQLWNTEAFF.

The chain joins TRBV19 to TRBJ2-1; tentative D call: TRBD1 (6 bases). The V and J ends lost 4 bases and 6 bases respectively, with 19 bases between them. Germline CDR1 LNHDA, CDR2 SQIVND (reference sequence). This CDR3 has 16 residues. The CDR3 sequence: CASSKIRSRGGNEQFF. CDR3 sequence (DNA): TGTGCCAGTAGTAAAATCCGATCAAGAGGGGGCAATGAGCAGTTCTTC.

This rearrangement joins TRBV5-4 to TRBJ2-2, with TRBD1 matching 7 bases. J was trimmed by 2 bases and V by 3 bases; bases with no gene match: 4. Germline values: CDR1 SGHNT, CDR2 YYREEE (reference sequence). The CDR3 spans 15 residues. Here the CDR3 DNA reads TGTGCCAGCAGCTCCGGGACAGATAACACCGGGGAGCTGTTTTTT. Protein product: CASSSGTDNTGELFF. Full variable domain (remainder filled in from reference TRBV5-4 and TRBJ2-2): ETGVTQSPTHLIKTRGQQVTLRCSSQSGHNTVSWYQQALGQGPQFIFQYYREEENGRGNFPPRFSGLQFPNYSSELNVNALELDDSALYLCASSSGTDNTGELFFGEGSRLTVL.

With respect to this clone: The same CDR3 also results from other DNA sequences found in this sample. This chain uses TRBV18 with TRBJ1-5; D gene unclear. Germline values: CDR1 KGHSH, CDR2 LQKENI. The CDR3 is 13 amino acids. Trimming cost V 3 bases and J 4 bases, with 7 bases left between them. As DNA, the CDR3 is TGTGCCAGCTCACCTGGGTCTAATCAGCCCCAGCATTTT. Translation gives CASSPGSNQPQHF.

This clone was counted once. The genes are TRBV6-5 and TRBJ1-4; D is perhaps TRBD1 (6 bases). Germline V CDR1 and CDR2: MNHEY, SVGAGI. V was shortened by 2 bases and J by 0 bases, with 7 bases between the two germline ends. This CDR3 contains 15 residues. CDR3: CASSYAGATNEKLFF. The CDR3 nucleotides are TGTGCCAGCAGTTACGCAGGGGCAACTAATGAAAAACTGTTTTTT.

This chain joins TRBV28 and TRBJ1-5, with TRBD1 matching over 9 bases. The J segment lost 6 bases and the V segment lost 6 bases, leaving 9 bases of the junction unmatched. The length of the CDR3 is 15 residues. CDR1 and CDR2 from the germline V gene are MDHEN and SYDVKM. Here the CDR3 DNA reads TGTGCCAGCAGGCCTCCGGGACAGGGTAGTCAGCCCCAGCATTTT. It encodes CASRPPGQGSQPQHF.

V usage is TRBV7-6 and J usage is TRBJ2-5, with 8 bases lining up with TRBD2. CDR1 is SGHVS and CDR2 is FNYEAQ in the germline V gene. J lost 4 bases, V lost 5 bases, and 18 bases had no gene match. The CDR3 is made up of 18 amino acids. CDR3 DNA: TGTGCCAGCAGCCCTATGCCGGGGAGCGGGGGCCGGGGAGAGACCCAGTACTTC. Protein product: CASSPMPGSGGRGETQYF.

The rearrangement uses TRBV10-1 and TRBJ2-7; 12 positions match TRBD1. Trimming cost V 7 bases and J 6 bases; bases outside gene matches: 4. CDR1 is WNHNN and CDR2 is SYGVQD in the germline V gene (reference sequence). The CDR3 is 13 amino acids. This chain's CDR3 is CASNSGQGAEQYF. CDR3 bases: TGCGCCAGCAACTCGGGACAGGGGGCCGAGCAGTACTTC.

This chain's CDR3 is CASRGTGENSPLHF. CDR3 bases: TGTGCCAGCAGAGGGACAGGGGAAAATTCACCCCTCCACTTT. The chain employs TRBV7-8 and TRBJ1-6, with TRBD1 matching 10 bases. The J segment lost 7 bases and the V segment lost 6 bases, leaving 3 bases of the junction unmatched. The CDR3 loop spans 14 amino acids. Germline CDR1 and CDR2: SGHVS and FQNEAQ.

The chain has TRBV28 and TRBJ1-1; D gene uncertain. V was trimmed by 2 bases and J by 1 base, leaving 11 bases between them. The CDR3 consists of 15 residues. CDR1 and CDR2 from the germline V gene are MDHEN and SYDVKM. The CDR3 DNA sequence: TGTGCCAGCAGTTTACTAGAAACCAGGAACACTGAAGCTTTCTTT. This sequence encodes CASSLLETRNTEAFF.

This chain connects TRBV7-2 to TRBJ2-6; D gene unclear. Germline V gene lookup returns CDR1 SGHTA and CDR2 FQGNSA. With 5 bases removed from V and 4 bases from J, the gap between germline ends came to 15 bases. The CDR3 contains 16 residues. DNA for the CDR3: TGTGCCAGCAGCCCGAGACATGTTCAGGGGGCCAACGTCCTGACTTTC. It translates to CASSPRHVQGANVLTF.

This clone was seen a single time. V and J are TRBV5-8 and TRBJ2-3, with TRBD2 matching 10 bases. Germline V gives CDR1 SGHTS, CDR2 YDEGEE. The CDR3 is 15 residues long. The V segment lost 4 bases and the J segment 3 bases; nucleotides outside the gene matches: 5. CDR3 DNA: TGTGCCAGCAGCCGAGCGGGGGGGCCGACAGATACGCAGTATTTT. Amino acid sequence: CASSRAGGPTDTQYF.

The chain employs TRBV20-1 and TRBJ1-4; no reliable D call. This CDR3 region has 11 residues. Deletions cut 0 bases from V and 8 bases from J, with 4 bases between. The germline V gene has CDR1 DFQATT and CDR2 SNEGSKA (reference sequence). The CDR3 coding sequence is TGCAGTGCTAGAGAGAGGGAAAAACTGTTTTTT. Translating it yields CSAREREKLFF.

This clone was seen a single time. The chain recombines TRBV19 with TRBJ1-5; D is unresolved. With 7 bases removed from V and 0 bases from J, the gap between germline ends came to 13 bases. The germline gives CDR1 LNHDA, CDR2 SQIVND (reference sequence). The CDR3 extends over 15 amino acids. CDR3 nucleotides: TGTGCCAGTATAGAGGGAAGTTATAGCAATCAGCCCCAGCATTTT. Translated, it gives CASIEGSYSNQPQHF.

This clone was found once. The V and J genes are TRBV7-2 and TRBJ1-2; the D gene is possibly TRBD1 (6 bases). The CDR3 sequence is 14 residues long. Germline V gene sequence: CDR1 SGHTA, CDR2 FQGNSA. V was clipped by 6 bases and J by 7 bases, with 18 bases between them. CDR3 bases: TGTGCCAGCAGTCCCGCGGGGGGCTCCTCTGGCTACACCTTC. It specifies CASSPAGGSSGYTF.

A remark on this clone: Other DNA variants within this sample encode the same CDR3. The chain employs TRBV5-1 and TRBJ2-3; 13 nucleotides line up with TRBD2. Germline CDR1 SGHRS, CDR2 YFSETQ. V lost 1 base and J lost 6; bases outside the gene matches: 2. This CDR3 spans 15 amino acids. CDR3: CASSLTSGGADTQYF. In nucleotides, the CDR3 is TGCGCCAGCAGCTTGACTAGCGGGGGGGCGGATACGCAGTATTTT.

This chain connects TRBV6-5 to TRBJ2-6; D ambiguous. CDR3 length: 15 amino acids. The V end was cut by 6 bases, the J end by 0 bases, with 9 bases between. Germline-derived CDR1 and CDR2 are MNHEY and SVGAGI. The CDR3 DNA reads as TGTGCCAGCAGCTTAATGGGCTCTGGGGCCAACGTCCTGACTTTC. Protein product: CASSLMGSGANVLTF.

The rearrangement joins TRBV4-3 to TRBJ2-5; D may be TRBD2 (5 bases). Germline V gene sequence: CDR1 LGHNA, CDR2 YSLEER. Trimming took 2 bases from V and 5 from J, leaving 9 bases between them. The CDR3 is 13 amino acids. CDR3 protein: CASSQNTGETQYF. In nucleotides, the CDR3 is TGCGCCAGCAGCCAAAATACGGGGGAGACCCAGTACTTC.

J is TRBJ2-1 and V is TRBV7-3; D is ambiguous. V was trimmed by 5 bases and J by 8 bases, leaving 13 bases between them. The CDR3 consists of 13 residues. In germline, CDR1 is SGHTA, CDR2 FQGTGA. The DNA for the CDR3 is TGTGCCAGCAGCCAAACCCCCTGGGATGAGCAGTTCTTC. Protein product: CASSQTPWDEQFF.

The chain is built from TRBV18 and TRBJ1-5; 11 bases fit TRBD1. J was trimmed by 6 bases and V by 4 bases; bases with no gene match: 2. This CDR3 has 14 residues. Germline V gene data show CDR1 as KGHSH and CDR2 as LQKENI. The CDR3 region has the DNA TGTGCCAGCTCACGAGGACAGGGGGCTCAGCCCCAGCATTTT. Protein product: CASSRGQGAQPQHF.

This chain joins TRBV27 and TRBJ2-7; D perhaps matches TRBD1 (6 bases). V lost 6 bases, J lost 7 bases, and 16 bases lay in between. Germline loops: CDR1 MNHEY, CDR2 SMNVEV (reference sequence). CDR3 length: 13 residues. The CDR3 nucleotides are TGTGCCAGCAGCGACAGGCGTTTAGGTGAGCAGTACTTC. This translates into CASSDRRLGEQYF.

V and J are TRBV10-3 and TRBJ2-5, with 7 bases fitting TRBD2. Germline-derived CDR1 and CDR2 are ENHRY and SYGVKD. This CDR3 is built from 12 residues. V shed 7 bases and J 3 bases; nucleotides not matched to a gene: 2. CDR3 in amino acids: CAIKGLEETQYF. DNA for the CDR3: TGTGCCATCAAAGGACTAGAAGAGACCCAGTACTTC.

The chain links TRBV11-2 to TRBJ2-1, with 7 bases aligning to TRBD2. From germline, CDR1 is SGHAT and CDR2 FQNNGV. J was trimmed by 0 bases and V by 6 bases; bases with no gene match: 8. The CDR3 runs 16 residues. DNA for the CDR3: TGTGCCAGCAGGGTACAGCGGGGAATCTCCTACAATGAGCAGTTCTTC. Its translation: CASRVQRGISYNEQFF.

This clone was seen only once. The chain joins TRBV5-6 to TRBJ2-3, with D tentatively TRBD1 (6 bases). Germline CDR1 SGHDT, CDR2 YYEEEE. This CDR3 is built from 13 residues. V lost 1 base and J 4 bases, leaving 7 bases between the germline ends. The CDR3 nucleotides read TGTGCCAGCAGCTTGAAGGGGGCAGATACGCAGTATTTT. Translating gives CASSLKGADTQYF.

The sample holds one count of this clone. The V and J genes are TRBV7-2 and TRBJ2-7; a possible D gene is TRBD2 (5 bases). V lost 1 base to trimming and J lost 3 bases, with 10 bases between them. The CDR3 totals 14 residues. Germline loops: CDR1 SGHTA, CDR2 FQGNSA. The CDR3 region is CASSLGRGSYEQYF. CDR3 bases: TGTGCCAGCAGCTTAGGTCGGGGTAGCTACGAGCAGTACTTC.